This T cell receptor (beta chain) is drawn from a study of T cell responses to AZD1222 COVID-19 vaccine. Study-level points and caveats: Spike-specific TCR breadth and depth went up after people got two AZD1222 doses. Donor demographics were predominantly white British with a female majority; clonal diversity may be underestimated. With dominance at 160-218 and 743-854, vaccine-associated CD4 TCRs spanned spike.

TCRdb keeps only in-frame clones here, not all; method: immunoSEQ multiplex PCR. The sample records 100,000 or so clones, roughly 89% being singletons. Germline loops: CDR1 MNHEY, CDR2 SVGAGI. The V and J ends lost 6 bases and 6 bases, in that order; junction bases with no gene match: 11. There are 15 residues in the CDR3. As concerns this clone: The antigen remains undetermined.

V gene TRBV6-5 combines with J gene TRBJ1-5; 7 bases match TRBD1. The sequenced sample was peripheral blood, obtained on day 0 of AZD1222 vaccination. The clonotype comes from an adult in good health. The CDR3 DNA sequence: TGTGCCAGCAGCTCGGACAGGCCCGAGGGTCAGCCCCAGCATTTT. Residues: CASSSDRPEGQPQHF.